The rows below give T cell receptor beta chains drawn from one sample of a study of blood T cell repertoires in COVID-19. Repertoires were generated with immunoSEQ multiplex PCR, while TCRdb's copy carries only in-frame clones and drops some. The table includes around 25,000 clones, approximately 92% detected once. The material sequenced was peripheral blood. These TCRs come from a human donor in a cohort sampled during active COVID-19. CDR3s leave out the opening cysteine and the closing phenylalanine or tryptophan. The order of the fields is J gene, clone size, V gene, CDR3 protein. Clone size is not always given. Where it is, it says once, few, many or a class for expanded clones.

TRBJ2-3 NA TRBV5-1 ASRLGTSEADTQY
TRBJ2-1 NA TRBV24-1 ATSDPGTGTSGLNEQF
TRBJ1-4 NA TRBV5-5 ASSLAGGPTGEKLF
TRBJ2-3 NA TRBV20-1 SASIQAPMADTQY
TRBJ1-4 NA TRBV28 ASRGGRTNEKLF
TRBJ2-7 NA TRBV7-6 ASSAGQTKNSYEQY
TRBJ1-1 NA TRBV6-5 ASSFSPGDTEAF
TRBJ1-4 once TRBV15 ATSRDLVTANEKLF
TRBJ1-5 once TRBV30 AWKGDGSNQPQH
TRBJ1-6 once TRBV6-2/TRBV6-3 ASSYNPGNSPLH
TRBJ2-3 NA TRBV10-3 AISENHTGGSTDTQY
TRBJ1-4 once TRBV25-1 ASSEFNPGSNEKLF
TRBJ2-1 NA TRBV19 ASRRTDLNEQF
TRBJ2-2 NA TRBV19 ATGTGNTGELF
TRBJ1-5 NA TRBV23-1 ATDRAMRNQPQH
TRBJ1-2 NA TRBV18 ASSPGRGRGYGYT
TRBJ2-7 NA TRBV5-1 ASSFEGGPYEQY
TRBJ2-7 few TRBV5-6 ASSYYSGRAEGEQY
TRBJ2-2 NA TRBV13 ASSPTDYEVAGHTGELF
TRBJ1-2 NA TRBV14 ASSQRTGALYGYT
TRBJ2-7 NA TRBV7-2 ASSLAVSSYEQY
TRBJ1-3 NA TRBV13 ASRLGGSSGNTIY
TRBJ2-3 NA TRBV5-1 ASSVSLAGGTDTQY
TRBJ2-7 NA TRBV2 ASLAGPAYEQY
TRBJ1-2 NA TRBV7-9 ASSPDTVYGYT
TRBJ2-1 NA TRBV6-9 ASSSPSLLANSYNEQF
TRBJ1-2 NA TRBV28 ASSFGQGFGYT
TRBJ2-7 NA TRBV7-2 ASSLQGVSYEQY
TRBJ1-2 NA TRBV2 ASIRGSQALGGYT
TRBJ1-4 NA TRBV7-2 ASSSSQNNEKLF
TRBJ1-1 few TRBV19 ASSISLWTEAF
TRBJ2-1 NA TRBV6-5 ASRTGFSYNEQF
TRBJ1-6 NA TRBV5-1 ASSLRGEGNSPLH
TRBJ2-2 NA TRBV11-3 ASSLGGNTGELF
TRBJ2-3 NA TRBV7-2 ASSLAGGSTDTQY
TRBJ1-1 NA TRBV27 ASSTNMNTEAF
TRBJ2-2 NA TRBV29-1 SVTDKVGGELF
TRBJ1-1 NA TRBV9 ASSGPGQQPRNTEAF
TRBJ1-1 NA TRBV27 ASRAGTGGNTEAF
TRBJ1-5 NA TRBV6-6 ASTKTTENQPQH
TRBJ2-3 few TRBV18 ASSPAQTDTQY
TRBJ2-2 once TRBV6-5 ASSPGLATTGELF
TRBJ1-1 NA TRBV7-2 ASSLEASGLAEAF
TRBJ2-7 NA TRBV5-1 ASSFSQGPNEQY
TRBJ2-1 NA TRBV29-1 SVQGMYFNEQF
TRBJ1-1 NA TRBV19 ASRTQGPQNTEAF
TRBJ2-1 NA TRBV3-1/TRBV3-2 ASSQISVPEQF
TRBJ1-1 NA TRBV11-2 ASSLDYQNTEAF
TRBJ2-5 NA TRBV4-3 ASSQDWGGQETQY
TRBJ2-1 NA TRBV6-1 ASSESGSYNEQF
TRBJ2-2 NA TRBV2 ASSAVRVGTGELF
TRBJ1-1 NA TRBV5-1 ASSLIGATEAF
TRBJ2-7 NA TRBV10-3 AMRSPDSYEQY
TRBJ2-3 NA TRBV3-1/TRBV3-2 ASSLRGSTDTQY
TRBJ1-4 NA TRBV12-5 ASGFGVNEKLF